This T cell receptor (beta chain) appears in the sequencing data of a study of blood T cells in healthy people across ages. The sample providers were healthy Caucasian people from Russia, aged roughly 6 to 90. Isolated per sample were at least 7 million PBMCs. The germline V and J ends were trimmed by 6 bases and 4 bases, with 23 bases remaining between them. From germline, CDR1 is SQVTM and CDR2 ANQGSEA. The CDR3 has 16 residues. With a J-beta primer mix and a sample-barcoded 5' primer, a second PCR ran roughly 6 to 12 cycles. Each CDR3 protein gets one entry after TCRdb re-called the 5' RACE reads with MiXCR. Here the sample spans 900,000 to 950,000 distinct CDR3 sequences, about 29% being singletons. This clonotype showed up many times. This sample also belongs to another study, concerning T cells of mothers and their children.

The V and J genes are TRBV29-1 and TRBJ2-3; tentatively, D is TRBD2 (7 bases). The sequencing sample was made of blood. The sequence derives from a woman between 35 and 50 years old in good health. Here the CDR3 DNA reads TGCAGCGTAGGGGGGGACTACTACGGGGTTGCAGATACGCAGTATTTT. Translating it yields CSVGGDYYGVADTQYF.